This T cell receptor beta chain was sequenced during a study of blood T cell repertoires in COVID-19. Study as a whole: Acute-phase and convalescent COVID-19 samples originated in the United States, Italy and Spain. PBMCs, B-cell-depleted T cells, or T cells provided the cDNA or gDNA that made up the material.

Some clones are missing from TCRdb's copy, which holds only in-frame ones; the method was immunoSEQ multiplex PCR. The data show about 480,000 clones, roughly 90% seen once. The CDR3 sequence is 14 residues long. The germline gives CDR1 MGHRA, CDR2 YSYEKL. Trimming took off 1 base at V and 4 bases at J, with 10 bases between the two ends. This chain connects TRBV4-1 to TRBJ1-2; the D gene is possibly TRBD1 (6 bases). The clonotype comes from a woman between 40 and 50 years old who had recovered from COVID-19. The sequenced material came from PBMCs or T cells enriched from blood (not recorded which). CDR3 DNA sequence: TGCGCCAGCAGCCAAGGGGGGCAGGTCTATGGCTACACCTTC. This gives the protein CASSQGGQVYGYTF.